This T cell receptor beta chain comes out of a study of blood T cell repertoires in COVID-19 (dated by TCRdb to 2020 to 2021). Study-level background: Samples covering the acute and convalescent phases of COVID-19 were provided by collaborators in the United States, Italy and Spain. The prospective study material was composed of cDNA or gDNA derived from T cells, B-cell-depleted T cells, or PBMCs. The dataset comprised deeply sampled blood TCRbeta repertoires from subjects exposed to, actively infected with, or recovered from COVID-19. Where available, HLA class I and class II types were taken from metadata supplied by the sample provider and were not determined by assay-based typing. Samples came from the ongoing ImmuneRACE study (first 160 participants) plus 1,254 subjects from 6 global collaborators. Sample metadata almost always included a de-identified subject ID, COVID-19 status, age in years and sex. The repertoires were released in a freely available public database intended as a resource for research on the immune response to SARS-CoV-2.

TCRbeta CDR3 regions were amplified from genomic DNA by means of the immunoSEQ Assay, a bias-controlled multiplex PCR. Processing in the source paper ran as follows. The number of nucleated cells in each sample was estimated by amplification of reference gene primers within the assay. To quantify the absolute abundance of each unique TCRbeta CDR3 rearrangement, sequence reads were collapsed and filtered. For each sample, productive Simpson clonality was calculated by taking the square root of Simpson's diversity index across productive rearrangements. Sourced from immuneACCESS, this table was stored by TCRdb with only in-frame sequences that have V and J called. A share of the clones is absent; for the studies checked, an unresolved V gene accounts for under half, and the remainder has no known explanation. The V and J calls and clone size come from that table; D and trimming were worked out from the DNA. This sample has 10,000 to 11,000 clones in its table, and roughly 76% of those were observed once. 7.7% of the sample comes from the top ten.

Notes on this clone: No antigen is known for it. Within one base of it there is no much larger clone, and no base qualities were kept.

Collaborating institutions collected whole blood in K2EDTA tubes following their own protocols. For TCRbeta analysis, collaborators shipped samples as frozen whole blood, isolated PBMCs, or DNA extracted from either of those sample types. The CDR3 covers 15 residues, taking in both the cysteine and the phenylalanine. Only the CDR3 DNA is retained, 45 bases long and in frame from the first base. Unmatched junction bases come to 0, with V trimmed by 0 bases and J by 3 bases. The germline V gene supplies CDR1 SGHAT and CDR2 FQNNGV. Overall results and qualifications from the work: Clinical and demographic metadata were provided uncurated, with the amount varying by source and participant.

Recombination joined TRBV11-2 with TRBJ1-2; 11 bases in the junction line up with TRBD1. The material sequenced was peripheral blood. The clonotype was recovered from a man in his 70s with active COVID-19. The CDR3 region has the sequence CASSLEDRGHYGYTF. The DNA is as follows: TGTGCCAGCAGCTTAGAGGACAGGGGGCACTATGGCTACACCTTC.